The 2 T cell receptor beta chains listed next were all sequenced from one sample in a study of blood T cell repertoires in COVID-19. Some clones are missing from TCRdb's copy, which holds only in-frame ones; the method was immunoSEQ multiplex PCR. The data show 190,000 or so clones, approximately 87% seen once. Input material: peripheral blood. These receptors came from a woman younger than 30 who had recovered from COVID-19.

This clone was picked up many times. The DNA for the CDR3 is TGTGCCAGCAGTGAATCAGGGGGCACTGGAAACACCATATATTTT. Its translation is CASSESGGTGNTIYF. V is TRBV6-1 and J is TRBJ1-3; 8 bases align to TRBD1. Germline CDR1 and CDR2: MNHNS and SASEGT. The J segment lost 2 bases and the V segment lost 2 bases, leaving 2 bases of the junction unmatched. The CDR3 length is 15 residues.

The V gene is TRBV4-1, the J gene TRBJ2-1, with 8 bases that match TRBD2. V lost 4 bases, J lost 6 bases, and 5 bases stayed unmatched. CDR1 is MGHRA, CDR2 YSYEKL, per germline. The CDR3 runs 14 residues. Here the CDR3 DNA reads TGCGCCAGCAGCCGTAGCGGGGAGACCAATGAGCAGTTCTTC. This codes for CASSRSGETNEQFF.